What follows is one T cell receptor beta chain and its context. The antigen is unknown. Germline CDR1 reads MNHEY; CDR2 reads SMNVEV (reference sequence). Unmatched junction bases numbered 2, after V lost 3 bases and J lost 4 bases. The CDR3 has 14 residues. These data originate in a study of T cell responses to AZD1222 COVID-19 vaccine. Clones were read by immunoSEQ multiplex PCR, and TCRdb kept only the in-frame ones, dropping some. This sample has 75,000 to 85,000 clones, with around nine tenths found just once. Study-level findings and limits: Elevations in Spike-specific TCR breadth and depth followed administration of two AZD1222 doses.

Sequencing used peripheral blood, obtained on day 0 of AZD1222 vaccination. The rearrangement links TRBV27 to TRBJ1-2, with 10 bases aligning to TRBD1. The sequence came from an adult in good health. CDR3 amino acids: CASSLTGGTYGYTF. CDR3 DNA: TGTGCCAGCAGTTTGACAGGGGGCACCTATGGCTACACCTTC.